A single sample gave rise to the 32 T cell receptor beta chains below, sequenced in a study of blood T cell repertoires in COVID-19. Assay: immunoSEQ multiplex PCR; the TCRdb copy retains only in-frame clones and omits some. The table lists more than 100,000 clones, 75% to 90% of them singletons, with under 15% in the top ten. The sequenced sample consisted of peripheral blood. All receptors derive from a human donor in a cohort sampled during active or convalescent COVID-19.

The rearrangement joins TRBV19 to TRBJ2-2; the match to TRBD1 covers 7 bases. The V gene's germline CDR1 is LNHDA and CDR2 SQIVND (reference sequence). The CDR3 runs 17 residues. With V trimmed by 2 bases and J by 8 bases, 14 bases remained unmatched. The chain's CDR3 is CASSISTLDRVSGELFF. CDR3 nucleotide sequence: TGTGCCAGTAGTATATCCACCTTAGACAGGGTGTCAGGGGAGCTGTTTTTT.

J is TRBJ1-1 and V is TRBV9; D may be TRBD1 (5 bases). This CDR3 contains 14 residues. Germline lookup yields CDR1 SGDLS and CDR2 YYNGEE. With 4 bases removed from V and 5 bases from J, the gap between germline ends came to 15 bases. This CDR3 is CASSPPGGQTEAFF. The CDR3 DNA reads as TGTGCCAGCAGCCCCCCCGGGGGTCAAACTGAAGCTTTCTTT.

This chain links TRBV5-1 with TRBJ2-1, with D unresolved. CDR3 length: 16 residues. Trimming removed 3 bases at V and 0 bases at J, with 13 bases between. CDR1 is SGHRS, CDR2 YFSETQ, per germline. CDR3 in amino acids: CASSYNQASSYNEQFF. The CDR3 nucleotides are TGCGCCAGCAGCTACAATCAGGCGAGCTCCTACAATGAGCAGTTCTTC.

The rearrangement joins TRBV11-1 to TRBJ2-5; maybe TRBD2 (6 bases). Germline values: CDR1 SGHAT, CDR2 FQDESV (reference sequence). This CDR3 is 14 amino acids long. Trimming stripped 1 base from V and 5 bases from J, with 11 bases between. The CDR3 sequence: CASSLESGRETQYF. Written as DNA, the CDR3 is TGTGCCAGCAGCTTAGAGTCGGGGAGGGAGACCCAGTACTTC.

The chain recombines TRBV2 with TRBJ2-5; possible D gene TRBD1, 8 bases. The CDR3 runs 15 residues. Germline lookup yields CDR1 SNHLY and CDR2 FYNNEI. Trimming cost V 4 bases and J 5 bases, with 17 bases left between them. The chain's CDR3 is CASSGNDRGGETQYF. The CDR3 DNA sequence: TGTGCCAGCAGTGGGAATGACAGGGGAGGGGAGACCCAGTACTTC.

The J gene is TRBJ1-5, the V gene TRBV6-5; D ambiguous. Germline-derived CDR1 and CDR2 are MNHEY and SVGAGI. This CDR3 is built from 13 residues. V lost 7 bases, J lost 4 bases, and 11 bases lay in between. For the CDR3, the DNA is TGTGCCAGCACCCCTGCGGGGAATCAGCCCCAGCATTTT. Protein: CASTPAGNQPQHF.

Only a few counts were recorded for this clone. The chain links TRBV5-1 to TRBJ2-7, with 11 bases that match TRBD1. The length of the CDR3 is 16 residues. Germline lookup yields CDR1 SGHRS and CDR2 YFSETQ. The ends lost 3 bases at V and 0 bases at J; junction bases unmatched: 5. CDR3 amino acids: CASSWTGGLSSYEQYF. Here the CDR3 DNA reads TGCGCCAGCAGCTGGACAGGGGGCTTGAGCTCCTACGAGCAGTACTTC.

For the CDR3, the DNA is TGTGCCAGCAGCCAAGGGAGAAGCTACGAGCAGTACTTC. Its translation is CASSQGRSYEQYF. The genes are TRBV11-2 and TRBJ2-7, with D tentatively TRBD2 (5 bases). Germline loops: CDR1 SGHAT, CDR2 FQNNGV. Trimming removed 5 bases from V and 3 bases from J, with 11 bases in between. The CDR3 covers 13 residues.

The CDR3 protein is CASLRGGNYGYTF. In DNA form, the CDR3 reads TGCGCCAGCTTAAGGGGGGGGAACTATGGCTACACCTTC. The chain links TRBV10-2 to TRBJ1-2; possibly TRBD1 for D (6 bases). Trimming removed 8 bases at V and 2 bases at J, with 12 bases between. The CDR3 consists of 13 residues. Germline V lookup: CDR1 WSHSY, CDR2 SAAADI.

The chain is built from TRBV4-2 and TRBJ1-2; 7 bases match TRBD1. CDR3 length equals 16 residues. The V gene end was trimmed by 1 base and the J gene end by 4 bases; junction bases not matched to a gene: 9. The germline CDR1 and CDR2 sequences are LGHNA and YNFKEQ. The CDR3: CASSQGNGGQTYGYTF. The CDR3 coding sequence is TGTGCCAGCAGCCAAGGGAATGGGGGACAGACCTATGGCTACACCTTC.

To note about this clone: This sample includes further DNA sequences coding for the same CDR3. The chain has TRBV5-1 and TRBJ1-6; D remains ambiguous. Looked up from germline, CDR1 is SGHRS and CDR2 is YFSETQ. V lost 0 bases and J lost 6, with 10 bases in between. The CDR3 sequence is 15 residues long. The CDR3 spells CASSLEGGGNSPLHF. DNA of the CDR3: TGCGCCAGCAGCTTGGAGGGAGGTGGTAATTCACCCCTCCACTTT.

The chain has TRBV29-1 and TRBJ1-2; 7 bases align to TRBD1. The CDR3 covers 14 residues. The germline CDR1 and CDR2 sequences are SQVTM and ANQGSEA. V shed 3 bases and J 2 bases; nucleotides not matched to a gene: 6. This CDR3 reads CSVDRDRENYGYTF. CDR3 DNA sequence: TGCAGCGTTGACCGGGACAGAGAAAACTATGGCTACACCTTC.

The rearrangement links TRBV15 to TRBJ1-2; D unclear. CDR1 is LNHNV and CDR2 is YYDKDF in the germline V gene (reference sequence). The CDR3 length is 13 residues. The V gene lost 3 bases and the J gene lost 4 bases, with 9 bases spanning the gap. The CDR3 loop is CATSSEPSYGYTF. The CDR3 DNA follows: TGTGCCACCAGCAGCGAACCGAGCTATGGCTACACCTTC.

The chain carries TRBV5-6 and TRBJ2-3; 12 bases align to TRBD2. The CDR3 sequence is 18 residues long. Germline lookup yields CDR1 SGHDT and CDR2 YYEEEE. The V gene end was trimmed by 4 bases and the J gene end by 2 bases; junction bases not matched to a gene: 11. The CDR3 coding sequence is TGTGCCAGCAGCGCACTAGCGGGGGGAAACCTTTACACAGATACGCAGTATTTT. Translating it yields CASSALAGGNLYTDTQYF.

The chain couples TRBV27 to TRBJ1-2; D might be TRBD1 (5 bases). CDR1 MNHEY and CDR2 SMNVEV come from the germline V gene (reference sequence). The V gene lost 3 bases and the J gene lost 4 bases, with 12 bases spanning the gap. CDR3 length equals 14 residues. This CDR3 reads CASSFGGGFYGYTF. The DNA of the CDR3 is TGTGCCAGCAGTTTTGGCGGGGGTTTCTATGGCTACACCTTC.

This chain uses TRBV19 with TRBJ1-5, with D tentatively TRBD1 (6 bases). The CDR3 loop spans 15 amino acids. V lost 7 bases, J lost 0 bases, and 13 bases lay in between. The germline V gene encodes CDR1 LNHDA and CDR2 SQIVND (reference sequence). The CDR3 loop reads CASTRGGASNQPQHF. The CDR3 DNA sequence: TGTGCCAGTACCCGGGGGGGGGCTAGCAATCAGCCCCAGCATTTT.

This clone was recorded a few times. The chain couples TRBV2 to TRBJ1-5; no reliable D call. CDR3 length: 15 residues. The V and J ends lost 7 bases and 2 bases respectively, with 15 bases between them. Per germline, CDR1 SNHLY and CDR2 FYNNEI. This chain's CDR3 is CASTSGNAGNQPQHF. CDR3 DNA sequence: TGTGCCAGCACCTCGGGAAACGCGGGCAATCAGCCCCAGCATTTT. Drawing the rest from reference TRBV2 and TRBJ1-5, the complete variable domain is EPEVTQTPSHQVTQMGQEVILRCVPISNHLYFYWYRQILGQKVEFLVSFYNNEISEKSEIFDDQFSVERPDGSNFTLKIRSTKLEDSAMYFCASTSGNAGNQPQHFGDGTRLSIL.

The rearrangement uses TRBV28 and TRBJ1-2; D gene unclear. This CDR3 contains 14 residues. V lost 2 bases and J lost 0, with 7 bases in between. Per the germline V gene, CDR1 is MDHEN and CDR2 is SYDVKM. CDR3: CASSLGPTNYGYTF. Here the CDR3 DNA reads TGTGCCAGCAGTTTAGGGCCTACTAACTATGGCTACACCTTC.

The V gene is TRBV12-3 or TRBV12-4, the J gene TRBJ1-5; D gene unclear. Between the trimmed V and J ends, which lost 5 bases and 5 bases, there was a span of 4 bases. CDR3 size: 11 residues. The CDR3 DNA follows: TGTGCCAGCAGTCGGGATCAGCCCCAGCATTTT. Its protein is CASSRDQPQHF.

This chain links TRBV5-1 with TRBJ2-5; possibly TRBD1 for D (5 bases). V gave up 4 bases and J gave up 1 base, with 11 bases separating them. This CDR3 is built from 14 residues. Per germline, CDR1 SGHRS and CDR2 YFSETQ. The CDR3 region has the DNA TGCGCCAGCAGCCGTACAGGAGTCCAAGAGACCCAGTACTTC. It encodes CASSRTGVQETQYF. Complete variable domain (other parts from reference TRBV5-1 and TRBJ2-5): KAGVTQTPRYLIKTRGQQVTLSCSPISGHRSVSWYQQTPGQGLQFLFEYFSETQRNKGNFPGRFSGRQFSNSRSEMNVSTLELGDSALYLCASSRTGVQETQYFGPGTRLLVL.

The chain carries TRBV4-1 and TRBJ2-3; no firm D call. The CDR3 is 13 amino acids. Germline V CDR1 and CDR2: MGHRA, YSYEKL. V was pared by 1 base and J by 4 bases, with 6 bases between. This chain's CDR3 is CASSQAGSDTQYF. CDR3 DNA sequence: TGCGCCAGCAGCCAAGCCGGGTCAGATACGCAGTATTTT.

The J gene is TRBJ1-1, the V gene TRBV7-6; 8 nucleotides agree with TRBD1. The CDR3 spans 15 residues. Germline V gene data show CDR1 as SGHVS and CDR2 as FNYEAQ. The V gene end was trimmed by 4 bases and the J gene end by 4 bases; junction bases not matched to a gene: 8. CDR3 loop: CASSSGQDLGTEAFF. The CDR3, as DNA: TGTGCCAGCAGCTCGGGACAGGACCTGGGCACTGAAGCTTTCTTT.

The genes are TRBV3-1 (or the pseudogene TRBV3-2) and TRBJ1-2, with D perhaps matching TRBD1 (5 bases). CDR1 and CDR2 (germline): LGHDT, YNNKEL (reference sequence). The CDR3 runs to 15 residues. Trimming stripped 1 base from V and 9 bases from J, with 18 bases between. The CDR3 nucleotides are TGTGCCAGCAGCCAAGCTCAGGGTATGTGGGAAAGCTACACCTTC. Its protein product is CASSQAQGMWESYTF.

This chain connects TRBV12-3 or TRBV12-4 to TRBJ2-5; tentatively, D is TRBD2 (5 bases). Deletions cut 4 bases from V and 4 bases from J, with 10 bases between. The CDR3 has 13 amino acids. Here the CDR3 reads CASSWESRETQYF. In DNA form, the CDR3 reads TGTGCCAGCAGTTGGGAGTCCCGAGAGACCCAGTACTTC.

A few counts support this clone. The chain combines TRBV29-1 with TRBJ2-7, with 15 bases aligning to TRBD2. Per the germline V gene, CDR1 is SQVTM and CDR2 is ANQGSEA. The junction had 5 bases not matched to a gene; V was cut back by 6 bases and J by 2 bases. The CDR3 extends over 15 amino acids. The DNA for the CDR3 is TGCAGCGTCTTCGGACTAGCGGGGGGGACCTACGAGCAGTACTTC. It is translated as CSVFGLAGGTYEQYF.

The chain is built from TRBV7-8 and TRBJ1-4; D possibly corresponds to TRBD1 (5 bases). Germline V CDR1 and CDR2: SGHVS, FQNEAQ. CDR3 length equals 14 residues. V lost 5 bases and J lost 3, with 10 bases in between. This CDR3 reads CASSRDLANEKLFF. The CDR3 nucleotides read TGTGCCAGCAGCCGGGACTTAGCTAATGAAAAACTGTTTTTT.

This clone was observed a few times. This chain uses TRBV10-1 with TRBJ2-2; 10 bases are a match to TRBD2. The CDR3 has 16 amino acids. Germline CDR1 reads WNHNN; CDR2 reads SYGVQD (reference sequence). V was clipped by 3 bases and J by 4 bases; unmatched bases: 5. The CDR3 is CASSDGAGGTTGELFF. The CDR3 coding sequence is TGCGCCAGCAGTGATGGAGCGGGGGGGACCACCGGGGAGCTGTTTTTT.

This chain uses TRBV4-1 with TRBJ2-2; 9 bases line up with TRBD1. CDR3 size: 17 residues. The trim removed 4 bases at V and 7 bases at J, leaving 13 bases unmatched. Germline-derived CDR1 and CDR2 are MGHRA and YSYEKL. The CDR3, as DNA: TGCGCCAGCAGCCGAATTCAGATGGGGACAGGGATCGGGGAGCTGTTTTTT. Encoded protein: CASSRIQMGTGIGELFF.

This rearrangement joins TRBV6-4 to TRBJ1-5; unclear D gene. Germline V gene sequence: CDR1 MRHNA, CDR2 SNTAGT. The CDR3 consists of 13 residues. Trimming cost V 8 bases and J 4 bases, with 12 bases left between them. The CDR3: CASYAGYNQPQHF. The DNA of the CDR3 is TGTGCCAGCTATGCCGGTTATAATCAGCCCCAGCATTTT.

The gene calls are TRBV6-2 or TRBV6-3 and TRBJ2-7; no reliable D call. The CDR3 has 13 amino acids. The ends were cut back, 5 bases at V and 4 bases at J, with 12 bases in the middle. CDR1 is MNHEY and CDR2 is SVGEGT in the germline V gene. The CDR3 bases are TGTGCCAGCAGTCACAACAGATTGTACGAGCAGTACTTC. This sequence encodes CASSHNRLYEQYF.

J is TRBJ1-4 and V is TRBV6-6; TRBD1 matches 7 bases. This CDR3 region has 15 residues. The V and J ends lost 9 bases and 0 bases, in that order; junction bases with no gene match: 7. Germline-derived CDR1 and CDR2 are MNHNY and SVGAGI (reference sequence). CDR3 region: CASHRGRTTNEKLFF. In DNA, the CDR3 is TGTGCCAGTCACAGGGGCAGGACAACTAATGAAAAACTGTTTTTT.

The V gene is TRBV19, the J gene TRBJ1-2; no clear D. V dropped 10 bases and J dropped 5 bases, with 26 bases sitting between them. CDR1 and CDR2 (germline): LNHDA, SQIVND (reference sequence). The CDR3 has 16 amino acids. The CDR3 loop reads CATSNFGGPLGYGYTF. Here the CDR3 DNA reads TGTGCCACCAGCAATTTTGGAGGGCCCCTTGGATATGGCTACACCTTC.